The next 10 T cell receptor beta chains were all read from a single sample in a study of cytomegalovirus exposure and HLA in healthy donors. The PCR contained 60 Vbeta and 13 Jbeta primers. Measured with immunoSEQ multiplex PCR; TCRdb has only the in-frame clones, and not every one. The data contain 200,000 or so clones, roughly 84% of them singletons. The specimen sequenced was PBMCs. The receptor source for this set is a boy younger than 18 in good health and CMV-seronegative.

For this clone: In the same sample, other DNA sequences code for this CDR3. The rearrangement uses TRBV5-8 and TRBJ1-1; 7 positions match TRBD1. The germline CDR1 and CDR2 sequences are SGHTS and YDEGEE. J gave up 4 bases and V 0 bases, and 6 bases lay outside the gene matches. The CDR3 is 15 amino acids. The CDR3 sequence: CASSLGRGLVTEAFF. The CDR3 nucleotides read TGTGCCAGCAGCTTGGGGAGGGGGCTGGTCACTGAAGCTTTCTTT.

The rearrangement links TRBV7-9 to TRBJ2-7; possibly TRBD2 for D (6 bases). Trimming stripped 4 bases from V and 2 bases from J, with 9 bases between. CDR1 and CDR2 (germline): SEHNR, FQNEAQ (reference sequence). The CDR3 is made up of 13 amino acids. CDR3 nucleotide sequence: TGTGCCAGCAGCTCCGGGAGAACCTACGAGCAGTACTTC. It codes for CASSSGRTYEQYF.

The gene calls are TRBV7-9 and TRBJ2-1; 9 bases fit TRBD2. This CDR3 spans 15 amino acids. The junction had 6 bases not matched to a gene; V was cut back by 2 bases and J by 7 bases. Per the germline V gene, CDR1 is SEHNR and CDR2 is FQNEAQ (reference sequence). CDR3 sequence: CASSLIAGARNEQFF. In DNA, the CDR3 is TGTGCCAGCAGCTTAATAGCGGGAGCTAGGAATGAGCAGTTCTTC.

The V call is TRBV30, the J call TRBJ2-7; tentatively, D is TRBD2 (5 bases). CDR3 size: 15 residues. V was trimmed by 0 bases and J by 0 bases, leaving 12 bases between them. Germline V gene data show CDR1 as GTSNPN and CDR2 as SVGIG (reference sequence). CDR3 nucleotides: TGTGCCTGGAGTGTAGGAGGCAGGAGCTCCTACGAGCAGTACTTC. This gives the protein CAWSVGGRSSYEQYF.

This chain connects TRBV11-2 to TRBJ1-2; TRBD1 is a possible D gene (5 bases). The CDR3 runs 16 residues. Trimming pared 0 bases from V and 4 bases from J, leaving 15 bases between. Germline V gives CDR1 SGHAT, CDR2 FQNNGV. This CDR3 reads CASSLDTGILGYGYTF. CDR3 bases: TGTGCCAGCAGCTTAGACACAGGTATCCTGGGCTATGGCTACACCTTC.

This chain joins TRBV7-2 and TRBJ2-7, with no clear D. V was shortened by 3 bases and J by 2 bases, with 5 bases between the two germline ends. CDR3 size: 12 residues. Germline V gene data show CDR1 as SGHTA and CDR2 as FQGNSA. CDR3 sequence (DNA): TGTGCCAGCAGCTTGGCAACCTACGAGCAGTACTTC. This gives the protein CASSLATYEQYF.

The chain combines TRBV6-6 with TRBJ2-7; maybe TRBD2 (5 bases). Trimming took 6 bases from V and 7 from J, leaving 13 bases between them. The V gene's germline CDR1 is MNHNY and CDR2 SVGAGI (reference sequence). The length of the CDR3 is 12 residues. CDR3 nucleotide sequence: TGTGCCAGCAGAAGGAAAGCGGAAGAGCAGTACTTC. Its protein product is CASRRKAEEQYF.

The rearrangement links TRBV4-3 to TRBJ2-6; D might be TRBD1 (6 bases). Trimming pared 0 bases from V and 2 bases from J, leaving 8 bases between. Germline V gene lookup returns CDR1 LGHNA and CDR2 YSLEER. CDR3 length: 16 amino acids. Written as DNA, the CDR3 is TGCGCCAGCAGCCAAGACCAGGGGACTGGGGCCAACGTCCTGACTTTC. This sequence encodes CASSQDQGTGANVLTF.

The DNA for the CDR3 is TGTGCCACTAGGGGGCCCCAGAACACTGAAGCTTTCTTT. Amino acid sequence: CATRGPQNTEAFF. The chain couples TRBV10-3 to TRBJ1-1, with 7 bases aligning to TRBD1. The CDR3 covers 13 residues. Germline V lookup: CDR1 ENHRY, CDR2 SYGVKD. The J segment lost 1 base and the V segment lost 10 bases, leaving 6 bases of the junction unmatched.

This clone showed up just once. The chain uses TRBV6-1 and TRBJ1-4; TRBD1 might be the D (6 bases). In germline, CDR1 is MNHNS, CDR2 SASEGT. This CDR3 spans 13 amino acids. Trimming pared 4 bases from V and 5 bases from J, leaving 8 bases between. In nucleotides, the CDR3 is TGTGCCAGCAGTGTCACAGGGAATGAAAAACTGTTTTTT. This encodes CASSVTGNEKLFF.